The 32 T cell receptor beta chains listed next were all sequenced from one sample in a study of T cell changes during pregnancy in multiple sclerosis (dated by TCRdb to between 2018 and 2020). The library came from the immunoSEQ multiplex PCR assay. Here the immuneACCESS table is served through TCRdb, limited to in-frame sequences with V and J called. Missing clones are a known gap in these copies; in checked studies unresolved V genes cover under half, and the rest lacks a known reason. This sample holds 70,000 to 95,000 clones; about nine tenths were observed only once. 1.5% to 2% of the sample is taken by the ten largest. The material was peripheral blood, obtained before pregnancy. The receptors were sampled from a female donor with multiple sclerosis, enrolled in a pregnancy study.

The chain recombines TRBV30 with TRBJ2-3; D is perhaps TRBD2 (7 bases). The CDR3 is 15 residues long. Germline lookup yields CDR1 GTSNPN and CDR2 SVGIG (reference sequence). V lost 2 bases and J lost 6, with 18 bases in between. CDR3 bases: TGTGCCTGGAGTAGCGACTCGCGGGGGCAGGATACGCAGTATTTT. It translates to CAWSSDSRGQDTQYF.

This clone was observed once. The chain uses TRBV19 and TRBJ2-7; TRBD1 matches at 10 bases. Trimming took 5 bases from V and 7 from J; bases not matched to a gene: 8. The CDR3 runs to 14 residues. In germline, CDR1 is LNHDA, CDR2 SQIVND (reference sequence). The CDR3 spells CASSPDRGRREQYF. CDR3 coding DNA: TGTGCCAGTAGTCCCGACAGGGGGCGGAGGGAGCAGTACTTC.

The CDR3 DNA reads TGTGCCAGCAGCCTGGGACACACCAGAGTGAACACTGAAGCTTTCTTT. The encoded protein is CASSLGHTRVNTEAFF. The chain has TRBV5-4 and TRBJ1-1, with a tentative D call TRBD1 (6 bases). V was clipped by 4 bases and J by 0 bases, with 16 bases between them. The CDR3 extends over 16 amino acids. Germline-derived CDR1 and CDR2 are SGHNT and YYREEE (reference sequence). The variable domain in full, completed from reference TRBV5-4 and TRBJ1-1, reads ETGVTQSPTHLIKTRGQQVTLRCSSQSGHNTVSWYQQALGQGPQFIFQYYREEENGRGNFPPRFSGLQFPNYSSELNVNALELDDSALYLCASSLGHTRVNTEAFFGQGTRLTVV.

V and J are TRBV27 and TRBJ2-5, with D unresolved. The CDR3 length is 14 residues. The V gene lost 5 bases and the J gene lost 1 base, with 11 bases spanning the gap. Germline CDR1 and CDR2: MNHEY and SMNVEV (reference sequence). This chain's CDR3 is CASSMRRSQETQYF. The DNA for the CDR3 is TGTGCCAGCAGTATGAGGCGCAGCCAAGAGACCCAGTACTTC.

The rearrangement uses TRBV27 and TRBJ2-3; D is possibly TRBD2 (7 bases). CDR3 size: 15 residues. CDR1 is MNHEY, CDR2 SMNVEV, per germline (reference sequence). V lost 7 bases and J lost 1, with 15 bases in between. The CDR3 nucleotides are TGTGCCAGCACCCGGGGGGACACGGGCACAGATACGCAGTATTTT. It encodes CASTRGDTGTDTQYF.

V and J are TRBV4-1 and TRBJ1-2, with D maybe TRBD1 (6 bases). Trimming took 2 bases from V and 8 from J, leaving 15 bases between them. Germline V lookup: CDR1 MGHRA, CDR2 YSYEKL. The CDR3 consists of 14 residues. The CDR3 protein is CASSQRAQGTGYTF. The CDR3 DNA reads as TGCGCCAGCAGCCAAAGGGCACAGGGTACCGGCTACACCTTC.

The V gene is TRBV19, the J gene TRBJ1-3, with 9 bases identical to TRBD1. The CDR3 extends over 13 amino acids. With V trimmed by 6 bases and J by 4 bases, 1 base remained unmatched. CDR1 and CDR2 from the germline V gene are LNHDA and SQIVND (reference sequence). The CDR3 loop reads CASSGTGGNTIYF. The CDR3 DNA sequence: TGTGCCAGTAGCGGGACAGGGGGAAACACCATATATTTT.

There are a few counts of this clone. CDR3 DNA sequence: TGTGCCAGTAGTCCACGGGACACTGGAAACACCATATATTTT. Translation: CASSPRDTGNTIYF. The chain links TRBV19 to TRBJ1-3; possibly TRBD1 for D (6 bases). CDR1 and CDR2 (germline): LNHDA, SQIVND (reference sequence). Trimming pared 5 bases from V and 2 bases from J, leaving 10 bases between. The CDR3 runs to 14 residues.

The chain employs TRBV5-1 and TRBJ1-1; no clear D gene. Trimming pared 4 bases from V and 1 base from J, leaving 11 bases between. The germline V gene has CDR1 SGHRS and CDR2 YFSETQ. This CDR3 region has 14 residues. The CDR3 DNA follows: TGCGCCAGCAGCACTACGCCGTCGAACACTGAAGCTTTCTTT. It specifies CASSTTPSNTEAFF.

The rearrangement uses TRBV9 and TRBJ1-1, with no clear D. There are 14 residues in the CDR3. With 4 bases removed from V and 2 bases from J, the gap between germline ends came to 12 bases. Germline V gene data show CDR1 as SGDLS and CDR2 as YYNGEE. CDR3 sequence (DNA): TGTGCCAGCAGCACCCCCGGGAGAAACACTGAAGCTTTCTTT. This translates into CASSTPGRNTEAFF.

J is TRBJ2-7 and V is TRBV7-8, with D unclear. The CDR3 covers 12 residues. Germline values: CDR1 SGHVS, CDR2 FQNEAQ. V shed 3 bases and J shed 7 bases, with 10 bases lying between them. The CDR3 reads CASSFPQQEQYF. CDR3 nucleotides: TGTGCCAGCAGCTTTCCCCAACAGGAGCAGTACTTC.

This clone was seen just once. The chain links TRBV7-2 to TRBJ2-7, with no clear D. The CDR3 is 11 residues long. Germline lookup yields CDR1 SGHTA and CDR2 FQGNSA. V gave up 5 bases and J gave up 3 bases, with 5 bases separating them. CDR3: CASSAYYEQYF. For the CDR3, the DNA is TGTGCCAGCAGCGCCTACTACGAGCAGTACTTC.

The chain has TRBV9 and TRBJ2-7, with 9 bases that match TRBD2. J gave up 7 bases and V 3 bases, and 5 bases lay outside the gene matches. The CDR3 spans 13 residues. Germline V gene sequence: CDR1 SGDLS, CDR2 YYNGEE. The CDR3 DNA reads TGTGCCAGCAGCGGCGGACTAGCGAGGGAGCAGTACTTC. Residues: CASSGGLAREQYF.

The chain recombines TRBV4-2 with TRBJ2-1, with 10 bases identical to TRBD2. This CDR3 contains 15 residues. V lost 0 bases, J lost 5 bases, and 1 base stayed unmatched. Germline V gene sequence: CDR1 LGHNA, CDR2 YNFKEQ. CDR3 DNA sequence: TGTGCCAGCAGCCAAGAAGCGGGGGGGCACAATGAGCAGTTCTTC. It specifies CASSQEAGGHNEQFF.

V usage is TRBV9 and J usage is TRBJ1-5; the D is unclear. The V gene lost 0 bases and the J gene lost 9 bases, with 10 bases spanning the gap. The germline CDR1 and CDR2 sequences are SGDLS and YYNGEE. The CDR3 runs 13 residues. The CDR3 region is CASSVGGGGPQHF. The CDR3, as DNA: TGTGCCAGCAGCGTAGGGGGTGGAGGGCCCCAGCATTTT.

V usage is TRBV7-9 and J usage is TRBJ1-2; TRBD1 might be the D (5 bases). Germline V gene lookup returns CDR1 SEHNR and CDR2 FQNEAQ (reference sequence). CDR3 size: 14 residues. Trimming took off 0 bases at V and 3 bases at J, with 8 bases between the two ends. CDR3 sequence: CASSLAGDYYGYTF. CDR3 bases: TGTGCCAGCAGCTTAGCAGGGGACTACTATGGCTACACCTTC.

The chain has TRBV6-5 and TRBJ2-5; D is undetermined. Trimming cost V 4 bases and J 4 bases, with 16 bases left between them. Germline CDR1 and CDR2: MNHEY and SVGAGI. The CDR3 extends over 15 amino acids. The CDR3 nucleotides are TGTGCCAGCAGTTTCGGATGGGCCTCTCGAGAGACCCAGTACTTC. It is translated as CASSFGWASRETQYF.

This chain uses TRBV4-1 with TRBJ2-4; 12 bases align to TRBD2. Looked up from germline, CDR1 is MGHRA and CDR2 is YSYEKL. The CDR3 has 15 amino acids. V shed 0 bases and J 9 bases; nucleotides not matched to a gene: 3. The CDR3 sequence is CASSQEASGGGIQYF. CDR3 DNA: TGCGCCAGCAGCCAAGAGGCTAGCGGGGGGGGCATTCAGTACTTC.

The rearrangement links TRBV7-6 to TRBJ1-5; TRBD1 aligns across 8 bases. Germline trimming cut 4 bases from V and 6 bases from J; bases unmatched to any gene: 8. Looked up from germline, CDR1 is SGHVS and CDR2 is FNYEAQ. This CDR3 has 15 residues. The CDR3 bases are TGTGCCAGCAGCTACAGACAGGGGACTATTCAGCCCCAGCATTTT. Translating it yields CASSYRQGTIQPQHF.

The genes are TRBV18 and TRBJ1-1; 8 bases align to TRBD1. The CDR3 spans 15 residues. Germline CDR1 reads KGHSH; CDR2 reads LQKENI. Losses at the gene ends were 3 bases for V and 3 bases for J; bases not matched to a gene: 6. The CDR3 sequence is CASSPGQGRHTEAFF. Here the CDR3 DNA reads TGTGCCAGCTCACCTGGACAGGGAAGGCACACTGAAGCTTTCTTT.

The V and J genes are TRBV19 and TRBJ2-2, with 10 bases identical to TRBD2. Per germline, CDR1 LNHDA and CDR2 SQIVND (reference sequence). This CDR3 region has 18 residues. The V segment lost 3 bases and the J segment 4 bases; nucleotides outside the gene matches: 11. CDR3 loop: CASSIPGWGTSATGELFF. The DNA for the CDR3 is TGTGCCAGTAGTATCCCCGGATGGGGGACTAGCGCCACCGGGGAGCTGTTTTTT.

In nucleotides, the CDR3 is TGCGCCAGCAGCTTAGGAACGGGTAGCACTGAAGCTTTCTTT. It translates to CASSLGTGSTEAFF. The chain uses TRBV5-1 and TRBJ1-1; D not resolved. The germline V gene has CDR1 SGHRS and CDR2 YFSETQ. This CDR3 region has 14 residues. V lost 2 bases to trimming and J lost 4 bases, with 12 bases between them.

The rearrangement links TRBV5-1 to TRBJ2-1; 9 bases align to TRBD1. Per germline, CDR1 SGHRS and CDR2 YFSETQ. J lost 4 bases, V lost 4 bases, and 3 bases had no gene match. The CDR3 runs to 14 residues. CDR3 in DNA: TGCGCCAGCAGCCCCGGACAGGGGTACAATGAGCAGTTCTTC. This gives the protein CASSPGQGYNEQFF.

The V and J genes are TRBV25-1 and TRBJ1-4, with D possibly TRBD1 on 5 matching bases. CDR1 and CDR2 (germline): MGHDK, SYGVNS. The CDR3 spans 14 residues. V lost 3 bases and J lost 7, with 12 bases in between. DNA for the CDR3: TGTGCCAGCAGTGATTCGAGGACATTTGAAAAACTGTTTTTT. Protein: CASSDSRTFEKLFF.

This chain joins TRBV4-3 and TRBJ2-7; 10 positions match TRBD2. Trimming cost V 2 bases and J 1 base; bases outside gene matches: 8. The germline V gene has CDR1 LGHNA and CDR2 YSLEER. CDR3 length: 17 residues. This CDR3 reads CASSQWHSGGFSYEQYF. The DNA of the CDR3 is TGCGCCAGCAGCCAATGGCATAGCGGGGGGTTTTCCTACGAGCAGTACTTC.

V and J are TRBV5-4 and TRBJ2-7; 10 bases align to TRBD1. This CDR3 contains 14 residues. Germline loops: CDR1 SGHNT, CDR2 YYREEE (reference sequence). V was pared by 4 bases and J by 5 bases, with 6 bases of the junction left unmatched. CDR3 bases: TGTGCCAGCAGCCTGACAGGGGGCGTCCACGAGCAGTACTTC. As protein: CASSLTGGVHEQYF.

This chain connects TRBV2 to TRBJ1-6; TRBD1 matches at 7 bases. The CDR3 extends over 14 amino acids. Germline lookup yields CDR1 SNHLY and CDR2 FYNNEI. Trimming took 3 bases from V and 8 from J; bases not matched to a gene: 4. CDR3 sequence: CASSDRQGYSPLHF. DNA of the CDR3: TGTGCCAGCAGTGACAGACAGGGATATTCACCCCTCCACTTT.

The chain employs TRBV5-5 and TRBJ2-7; D perhaps matches TRBD2 (5 bases). This CDR3 spans 15 amino acids. The germline V gene has CDR1 SGHKS and CDR2 YYEKEE (reference sequence). Trimming stripped 7 bases from V and 7 bases from J, with 24 bases between. CDR3 DNA sequence: TGTGCCAGCGGAAGTAGACCTTCGGGAACGGGTGAGCAGTACTTC. The encoded protein is CASGSRPSGTGEQYF. Using reference TRBV5-5 and TRBJ2-7 for the parts outside the CDR3, the full variable domain is DAGVTQSPTHLIKTRGQQVTLRCSPISGHKSVSWYQQVLGQGPQFIFQYYEKEERGRGNFPDRFSARQFPNYSSELNVNALLLGDSALYLCASGSRPSGTGEQYFGPGTRLTVT.

CDR3: CASSQDPQGVYGYTF. In DNA form, the CDR3 reads TGCGCCAGCAGCCAAGATCCCCAGGGGGTCTATGGCTACACCTTC. The V gene is TRBV4-3, the J gene TRBJ1-2; 7 nucleotides match TRBD1. The trim removed 0 bases at V and 4 bases at J, leaving 5 bases unmatched. CDR1 and CDR2 from the germline V gene are LGHNA and YSLEER. The CDR3 has 15 amino acids.

The chain links TRBV2 to TRBJ2-7; D may be TRBD1 (6 bases). The CDR3 consists of 14 residues. The germline V and J ends were trimmed by 6 bases and 2 bases, with 14 bases remaining between them. The germline CDR1 and CDR2 sequences are SNHLY and FYNNEI. CDR3 protein: CASRSQTGPYEQYF. The CDR3 bases are TGTGCCAGCAGAAGTCAGACAGGCCCCTACGAGCAGTACTTC. The full variable domain, with the rest looked up from reference TRBV2 and TRBJ2-7, is EPEVTQTPSHQVTQMGQEVILRCVPISNHLYFYWYRQILGQKVEFLVSFYNNEISEKSEIFDDQFSVERPDGSNFTLKIRSTKLEDSAMYFCASRSQTGPYEQYFGPGTRLTVT.

The chain employs TRBV5-1 and TRBJ2-3; perhaps TRBD2 as D (5 bases). The CDR3 is 16 amino acids. Germline assignment: CDR1 SGHRS and CDR2 YFSETQ. V gave up 4 bases and J gave up 2 bases, with 17 bases separating them. The CDR3 sequence: CASSAGLRRLTDTQYF. In DNA, the CDR3 is TGCGCCAGCAGCGCCGGACTGAGACGCCTCACAGATACGCAGTATTTT. Using reference TRBV5-1 and TRBJ2-3 for the parts outside the CDR3, the full variable domain is KAGVTQTPRYLIKTRGQQVTLSCSPISGHRSVSWYQQTPGQGLQFLFEYFSETQRNKGNFPGRFSGRQFSNSRSEMNVSTLELGDSALYLCASSAGLRRLTDTQYFGPGTRLTVL.

For the CDR3, the DNA is TGTGCCAGCAGCTTAGGGCAGGGTAACCAGCCCCAGCATTTT. Translating gives CASSLGQGNQPQHF. The rearrangement links TRBV7-9 to TRBJ1-5; tentative D call: TRBD1 (5 bases). The germline gives CDR1 SEHNR, CDR2 FQNEAQ (reference sequence). There are 14 residues in the CDR3. Trimming removed 1 base at V and 7 bases at J, with 11 bases between.